The clone carrying this TCR beta chain has just a few counts. These data originate in a study of blood T cell repertoires in COVID-19. Study information: COVID-19 samples from acute and convalescent phases originated in the United States, Italy and Spain.

The assay was immunoSEQ multiplex PCR, and TCRdb's table has in-frame clones only and misses some. The table shows under 250,000 clones, with approximately 86% occurring only once. Germline CDR1 is LNHDA and CDR2 is SQIVND (reference sequence). This CDR3 is built from 14 residues. Trimming cost V 3 bases and J 2 bases, with 9 bases left between them. The sequenced material came from peripheral blood. This chain connects TRBV19 to TRBJ2-3, with unresolved D. The TCR comes from an older woman with active or convalescent COVID-19. CDR3: CASSIMSNTDTQYF. The CDR3 DNA is TGTGCCAGTAGTATCATGAGCAACACAGATACGCAGTATTTT.